The rows below give T cell receptor beta chains drawn from one sample of a study of cytomegalovirus exposure and HLA in healthy donors. Sequencing used immunoSEQ multiplex PCR; TCRdb keeps in-frame clones, though not all of them. The sample holds roughly 160,000 clones; more than 75% are singletons and the top ten take around 2.5%. Material: PBMCs. Every receptor here comes from a young man in good health and CMV-seropositive. The CDR3 runs from the conserved cysteine through the conserved F or W. A D gene is named only where the DNA matches it firmly. The size entry is marked missing in some rows and otherwise reads once, few, many or a size class.

v_call	j_call	d_call	clone_size	cdr3_aa	cdr3_nt
TRBV27	TRBJ2-5	TRBD1	.	CASRGGQGLPETQYF	TGTGCCAGCCGCGGGGGACAGGGTCTTCCAGAGACCCAGTACTTC
TRBV11-3	TRBJ1-1	.	.	CASSFRTVEAFF	TGTGCCAGCAGCTTCCGAACAGTTGAAGCTTTCTTT
TRBV7-6	TRBJ2-5	.	.	CASSLTWQETQYF	TGTGCCAGCAGCCTGACATGGCAAGAGACCCAGTACTTC
TRBV11-1	TRBJ2-7	.	.	CASSRKIGDFYEQYF	TGTGCCAGCAGCCGAAAGATTGGAGATTTCTACGAGCAGTACTTC
TRBV9	TRBJ1-5	.	.	CASSTGQSNQPQHF	TGTGCCAGCAGCACTGGACAGTCTAATCAGCCCCAGCATTTT
TRBV15	TRBJ1-1	TRBD1	.	CATSRGTGNLWVNTEAFF	TGTGCCACCAGCAGAGGGACAGGGAATCTATGGGTGAACACTGAAGCTTTCTTT
TRBV10-3	TRBJ2-3	TRBD2	once	CAISLGEAGGFTDTQYF	TGTGCCATCAGCCTCGGGGAGGCGGGAGGCTTCACAGATACGCAGTATTTT
TRBV12-5	TRBJ2-5	.	.	CASAPRGISETQYF	TGTGCTAGTGCCCCCCGGGGGATTTCAGAGACCCAGTACTTC
TRBV2	TRBJ1-3	TRBD1	.	CASSEGQGAGRAIYF	TGTGCCAGCAGTGAAGGACAGGGGGCCGGTAGAGCCATATATTTT
TRBV6-6	TRBJ1-5	.	.	CASSYSYSNQPQHF	TGTGCCAGCAGTTACTCGTATAGCAATCAGCCCCAGCATTTT
TRBV11-1	TRBJ2-6	TRBD1	.	CASSKRTGGLSGANVLTF	TGTGCCAGCAGCAAACGGACAGGGGGCTTATCTGGGGCCAACGTCCTGACTTTC
TRBV6-1	TRBJ2-7	.	.	CASSEQSYYEQYF	TGTGCCAGCAGTGAACAAAGCTACTACGAGCAGTACTTC
TRBV6-5	TRBJ1-4	.	.	CASSTSGGYEKLFF	TGTGCCAGCAGTACTTCCGGCGGGTATGAAAAACTGTTTTTT
TRBV7-9	TRBJ2-2	.	.	CASSLRDLGGTGELFF	TGTGCCAGCAGCCTTAGGGACCTTGGGGGGACCGGGGAGCTGTTTTTT
TRBV5-4	TRBJ2-5	.	.	CASSAQGSGKRTQYF	TGTGCCAGCAGCGCACAGGGCTCGGGAAAGCGGACCCAGTACTTC
TRBV4-3	TRBJ1-1	TRBD1	.	CASSQDTRGRRDTEAFF	TGCGCCAGCAGCCAAGATACGAGGGGGCGCCGAGACACTGAAGCTTTCTTT
TRBV5-4	TRBJ2-1	TRBD2	.	CASSLGGGRAGDEQFF	TGTGCCAGCAGCTTGGGAGGCGGGAGGGCCGGCGATGAGCAGTTCTTC
TRBV7-9	TRBJ2-2	TRBD2	.	CASNADGRLATGELFF	TGTGCCAGCAACGCAGACGGGCGACTAGCGACCGGGGAGCTGTTTTTT
TRBV11-2	TRBJ2-3	TRBD1	.	CASSSGQSSDTQYF	TGTGCCAGCAGCTCGGGACAGTCTTCAGATACGCAGTATTTT
TRBV7-3	TRBJ2-3	.	.	CASSLTYTDTQYF	TGTGCCAGCAGCTTAACGTACACAGATACGCAGTATTTT
TRBV19	TRBJ1-5	TRBD1	many	CASSLQGAGNQPQHF	TGTGCCAGTAGTTTACAGGGGGCGGGCAATCAGCCCCAGCATTTT
TRBV19	TRBJ2-5	.	.	CASSIRGTALLQETQYF	TGTGCCAGTAGTATAAGGGGGACGGCTTTACTGCAAGAGACCCAGTACTTC
TRBV19	TRBJ1-1	.	.	CASSINRAYMNTEAFF	TGTGCCAGTAGTATAAACAGGGCTTACATGAACACTGAAGCTTTCTTT
TRBV27	TRBJ2-3	.	.	CASSGPRGGTDTQYF	TGTGCCAGCAGTGGACCCAGGGGAGGGACAGATACGCAGTATTTT
TRBV9	TRBJ2-5	TRBD2	.	CASSVRGLAGIETQYF	TGTGCCAGCAGCGTGCGGGGACTAGCGGGAATAGAGACCCAGTACTTC
TRBV2	TRBJ2-4	.	.	CASSRRQAGVAKNIQYF	TGTGCCAGCAGCCGTAGACAGGCCGGGGTGGCCAAAAACATTCAGTACTTC
TRBV4-2	TRBJ2-2	TRBD1	.	CASSQDVGQITGELFF	TGTGCCAGCAGCCAAGATGTGGGACAGATCACCGGGGAGCTGTTTTTT
TRBV7-8	TRBJ2-7	TRBD1	.	CASSLAAGTGTYEQYF	TGTGCCAGCAGCTTGGCAGCCGGGACAGGGACCTACGAGCAGTACTTC
TRBV27	TRBJ1-3	TRBD1	few	CASSQAGTGDNGSGNTIYF	TGTGCCAGCAGCCAAGCCGGGACAGGGGATAATGGCTCTGGAAACACCATATATTTT
TRBV2	TRBJ1-5	.	.	CASSEYLDQPQHF	TGTGCCAGCAGTGAATATCTAGATCAGCCCCAGCATTTT
TRBV7-2	TRBJ1-2	TRBD1	.	CASSRGARTGNGNGYTF	TGTGCCAGCAGCCGGGGCGCACGGACAGGAAATGGTAATGGCTACACCTTC
TRBV29-1	TRBJ2-3	.	.	CSFWEADTQYF	TGCAGCTTCTGGGAGGCAGATACGCAGTATTTT
TRBV5-1	TRBJ2-3	TRBD2	few	CASSLEVAGVPDTQYF	TGCGCCAGCAGCTTGGAGGTAGCGGGAGTACCAGATACGCAGTATTTT
TRBV7-3	TRBJ2-2	.	.	CSSSLMAGNTGELFF	TGTTCCAGCAGCTTGATGGCAGGGAACACCGGGGAGCTGTTTTTT
TRBV27	TRBJ1-1	.	.	CASSASVNTEAFF	TGTGCCAGCAGTGCATCAGTGAACACTGAAGCTTTCTTT